This TCR beta chain comes out of a study of blood T cell repertoires in COVID-19. Study details: Samples taken during acute and convalescent COVID-19 were collected in the United States, Italy and Spain. Nucleic acid was either cDNA or gDNA, and it came from T cells, B-cell-depleted T cells, or PBMCs.

Methods used by the authors: How many nucleated cells were present was estimated from reference gene primer amplification. This table comes from immunoSEQ multiplex PCR, and its TCRdb copy is limited to in-frame clones, with some not included. V, J and clone size reflect that table, while D and trimming were determined from the DNA. This table has 140,000 to 150,000 clones, around 84% appearing once. This CDR3 is built from 15 residues. V lost 4 bases and J lost 3; bases outside the gene matches: 5. Germline V gives CDR1 SGHRS, CDR2 YFSETQ. This clone was counted once. Sequenced input: peripheral blood. This clonotype was obtained from a man aged 55-75 years with active or convalescent COVID-19. The V and J genes are TRBV5-1 and TRBJ1-5; 9 bases are a match to TRBD1. This CDR3 reads CASSAGQGINQPQHF. The CDR3 bases are TGCGCCAGCAGCGCGGGACAGGGAATCAATCAGCCCCAGCATTTT.